Listed below are T cell receptor beta chains from one sample, sequenced in a study of blood T cell repertoires in COVID-19. The assay was immunoSEQ multiplex PCR, and TCRdb's table has in-frame clones only and misses some. Of fewer than 80,000 clones in the sample, roughly nine tenths were seen once. The sample comprised peripheral blood. The source of these receptors is a woman aged 45-59 years with active COVID-19. The CDR3 runs from the conserved cysteine through the conserved F or W. Fields, in order: V gene, D gene, J gene, clone size, CDR3 protein, CDR3 DNA. The D gene is left open where the match is weak. Some rows have no size entry. The others give once, few or many, or a class for an expanded clone.

v_gene: TRBV3-1/TRBV3-2
d_gene: .
j_gene: TRBJ1-2
abundance: .
CDR3aa: CASAQGQSRGGYTF
CDR3nt: TGTGCCAGCGCCCAAGGACAGTCAAGAGGTGGCTACACCTTC

v_gene: TRBV18
d_gene: TRBD1
j_gene: TRBJ1-1
abundance: .
CDR3aa: CASSRVPQGTGLKGNTEAFF
CDR3nt: TGTGCCAGCTCACGCGTCCCACAGGGGACGGGTCTTAAAGGGAACACTGAAGCTTTCTTT

v_gene: TRBV12-5
d_gene: .
j_gene: TRBJ2-1
abundance: .
CDR3aa: CASGSQGEVNEQFF
CDR3nt: TGTGCTAGTGGTTCCCAGGGGGAGGTAAATGAGCAGTTCTTC

v_gene: TRBV16
d_gene: .
j_gene: TRBJ2-1
abundance: .
CDR3aa: CASSQSEPGNEQFF
CDR3nt: TGTGCCAGCAGCCAATCGGAACCAGGGAATGAGCAGTTCTTC

v_gene: TRBV2
d_gene: .
j_gene: TRBJ2-1
abundance: .
CDR3aa: CASSSTYSYNEQFF
CDR3nt: TGTGCCAGCAGTTCAACCTACTCCTACAATGAGCAGTTCTTC

v_gene: TRBV29-1
d_gene: TRBD2
j_gene: TRBJ2-1
abundance: .
CDR3aa: CSVEGAGTSGGQQFF
CDR3nt: TGCAGCGTTGAGGGAGCCGGGACTAGCGGGGGGCAGCAGTTCTTC

v_gene: TRBV4-1
d_gene: TRBD1
j_gene: TRBJ1-1
abundance: .
CDR3aa: CASSPGRTGLNTEAFF
CDR3nt: TGCGCCAGCAGCCCGGGAAGGACAGGATTGAACACTGAAGCTTTCTTT

v_gene: TRBV10-2
d_gene: TRBD1
j_gene: TRBJ1-1
abundance: .
CDR3aa: CASIRDRLGEAFF
CDR3nt: TGCGCCAGCATCCGGGACAGGCTGGGCGAAGCTTTCTTT

v_gene: TRBV5-1
d_gene: TRBD2
j_gene: TRBJ2-1
abundance: .
CDR3aa: CASSLVLAGASFSYNEQFF
CDR3nt: TGCGCCAGCAGCTTGGTTCTAGCGGGAGCTAGCTTTTCATACAATGAGCAGTTCTTC

v_gene: TRBV7-6
d_gene: .
j_gene: TRBJ1-2
abundance: .
CDR3aa: CASSLAAGPHHSYGYTF
CDR3nt: TGTGCCAGCAGCTTAGCGGCTGGGCCCCATCATTCCTATGGCTACACCTTC

v_gene: TRBV30
d_gene: .
j_gene: TRBJ2-5
abundance: .
CDR3aa: CAWSSARGVETQYF
CDR3nt: TGTGCCTGGAGTTCGGCCAGGGGGGTTGAGACCCAGTACTTC

v_gene: TRBV2
d_gene: TRBD2
j_gene: TRBJ2-1
abundance: .
CDR3aa: CASSLAGGQNNEQFF
CDR3nt: TGTGCCAGCAGCCTAGCGGGAGGTCAAAACAATGAGCAGTTCTTC

v_gene: TRBV19
d_gene: .
j_gene: TRBJ1-1
abundance: .
CDR3aa: CASSMTLIDVNTEAFF
CDR3nt: TGTGCCAGTAGTATGACTTTGATCGACGTGAACACTGAAGCTTTCTTT

v_gene: TRBV9
d_gene: .
j_gene: TRBJ2-3
abundance: .
CDR3aa: CASSGTGKTQYF
CDR3nt: TGTGCCAGCAGCGGGACGGGAAAGACGCAGTATTTT

v_gene: TRBV5-1
d_gene: TRBD1
j_gene: TRBJ1-2
abundance: .
CDR3aa: CASSLAGTGGGYTF
CDR3nt: TGCGCCAGCAGCCTTGCAGGGACAGGGGGCGGCTACACCTTC

v_gene: TRBV11-2
d_gene: .
j_gene: TRBJ2-7
abundance: .
CDR3aa: CASSSLRDKSYEQYF
CDR3nt: TGTGCCAGCAGCTCGCTCCGGGACAAGTCCTACGAGCAGTACTTC

v_gene: TRBV28
d_gene: .
j_gene: TRBJ1-1
abundance: .
CDR3aa: CASSSRYGTWAFF
CDR3nt: TGTGCCAGCAGTTCCCGTTATGGGACTTGGGCTTTCTTT

v_gene: TRBV11-3
d_gene: .
j_gene: TRBJ2-1
abundance: .
CDR3aa: CASSLRGTAWGGEQFF
CDR3nt: TGTGCCAGCAGCTTGCGAGGGACTGCCTGGGGAGGTGAGCAGTTCTTC

v_gene: TRBV27
d_gene: .
j_gene: TRBJ1-2
abundance: .
CDR3aa: CASSSLEGVDYGYTF
CDR3nt: TGTGCCAGCAGTTCCCTCGAGGGGGTAGACTATGGCTACACCTTC

v_gene: TRBV10-3
d_gene: .
j_gene: TRBJ2-2
abundance: .
CDR3aa: CAISESRDGGGELFF
CDR3nt: TGTGCCATCAGTGAATCGCGGGACGGTGGCGGGGAGCTGTTTTTT

v_gene: TRBV10-3
d_gene: .
j_gene: TRBJ1-5
abundance: .
CDR3aa: CAISAGPLSGQPQHF
CDR3nt: TGTGCCATCAGTGCTGGACCGCTCTCGGGGCAGCCCCAGCATTTT

v_gene: TRBV2
d_gene: TRBD2
j_gene: TRBJ2-7
abundance: .
CDR3aa: CASIGREDYEQYF
CDR3nt: TGTGCCAGCATCGGGCGGGAGGACTACGAGCAGTACTTC

v_gene: TRBV9
d_gene: TRBD2
j_gene: TRBJ2-2
abundance: once
CDR3aa: CASSPLGSGRKAGELFF
CDR3nt: TGTGCCAGCAGCCCCCTTGGTAGCGGGAGAAAGGCCGGGGAGCTGTTTTTT

v_gene: TRBV28
d_gene: TRBD2
j_gene: TRBJ2-3
abundance: .
CDR3aa: CASSPAGTSGEGDTQYF
CDR3nt: TGTGCCAGCAGTCCAGCCGGGACTAGCGGGGAAGGGGATACGCAGTATTTT

v_gene: TRBV11-3
d_gene: TRBD1
j_gene: TRBJ1-2
abundance: .
CDR3aa: CASSPGQGGFGYTF
CDR3nt: TGTGCCAGCAGCCCGGGACAGGGGGGTTTCGGCTACACCTTC

v_gene: TRBV5-1
d_gene: TRBD1
j_gene: TRBJ2-5
abundance: .
CDR3aa: CASSPGTGVETQYF
CDR3nt: TGCGCCAGCAGCCCCGGGACAGGGGTAGAGACCCAGTACTTC

v_gene: TRBV29-1
d_gene: TRBD1
j_gene: TRBJ1-2
abundance: .
CDR3aa: CSVEGRGNYGYTF
CDR3nt: TGCAGCGTTGAGGGCAGGGGGAACTATGGCTACACCTTC

v_gene: TRBV7-2
d_gene: TRBD2
j_gene: TRBJ2-7
abundance: .
CDR3aa: CASSFGLAAIPYF
CDR3nt: TGTGCCAGCAGCTTTGGACTAGCGGCGATTCCGTACTTC

v_gene: TRBV29-1
d_gene: TRBD2
j_gene: TRBJ2-5
abundance: .
CDR3aa: CSGQLAIGGETQYF
CDR3nt: TGCAGCGGCCAACTAGCGATCGGTGGAGAGACCCAGTACTTC

v_gene: TRBV28
d_gene: TRBD2
j_gene: TRBJ2-7
abundance: .
CDR3aa: CASSRRVSGSYEQYF
CDR3nt: TGTGCCAGCAGTCGCCGAGTTAGCGGGAGCTACGAGCAGTACTTC

v_gene: TRBV4-1
d_gene: .
j_gene: TRBJ2-2
abundance: .
CDR3aa: CASSQPVGGGPNTGELFF
CDR3nt: TGCGCCAGCAGCCAACCAGTTGGGGGAGGTCCGAACACCGGGGAGCTGTTTTTT

v_gene: TRBV11-2
d_gene: .
j_gene: TRBJ1-2
abundance: .
CDR3aa: CASSRGGAGALFGYTF
CDR3nt: TGTGCCAGCAGCCGGGGGGGCGCAGGGGCCCTTTTCGGCTACACCTTC